The 5 T cell receptor beta chains presented below share a single source sample, sequenced in a study of response to subunit inactivated influenza vaccine. Each CDR3 protein gets one entry after TCRdb re-called the RT-PCR reads with MiXCR. The data show 500,000 to 600,000 distinct CDR3 sequences, around 13% seen once. Sequencing was performed on PBMCs from blood, taken about 13 days after vaccination. These receptors all come from a man in his fifties or sixties who received an inactivated influenza vaccine.

At least ten counts were recorded for this clonotype. CDR3 DNA sequence: TGTGCCATCAGGGGGACTGACAGGGTCACCGGGGAGCTGTTTTTT. Translated, it gives CAIRGTDRVTGELFF. The rearrangement links TRBV10-3 to TRBJ2-2; D may be TRBD1 (7 bases). Germline V lookup: CDR1 ENHRY, CDR2 SYGVKD. This CDR3 is 15 amino acids long. V was clipped by 6 bases and J by 4 bases, with 15 bases between them.

The rearrangement uses TRBV12-3 or TRBV12-4 and TRBJ1-5, with unresolved D. Trimming took off 6 bases at V and 2 bases at J, with 14 bases between the two ends. CDR3 size: 15 residues. CDR3 DNA sequence: TGTGCCAGCAGCATAATGAGTACGGGCAATCAGCCCCAGCATTTT. Translated, it gives CASSIMSTGNQPQHF.

This clonotype was detected only a few times. The rearrangement links TRBV12-3 or TRBV12-4 to TRBJ1-2; no clear D. V lost 6 bases and J 6 bases, leaving 11 bases between the germline ends. The CDR3 contains 12 residues. This CDR3 is CASRKTLHGYTF. Written as DNA, the CDR3 is TGTGCCAGCAGGAAAACCTTGCATGGCTACACCTTC.

V usage is TRBV7-3 and J usage is TRBJ2-3; either TRBD1 or TRBD2 may supply D (5 bases each). Trimming shortened V by 1 base and J by 0 bases, and 11 bases separated the two germline ends. Germline values: CDR1 SGHTA, CDR2 FQGTGA. This CDR3 contains 16 residues. The CDR3 DNA reads TGTGCCAGCAGCTTAATCGGGGCCTTCAGCACAGATACGCAGTATTTT. Protein: CASSLIGAFSTDTQYF.

In DNA, the CDR3 is TGTGCCAGCAGTAGGAACGAGGGAGAGATCAATGAGCAGTTCTTC. This gives the protein CASSRNEGEINEQFF. The rearrangement links TRBV5-6 to TRBJ2-1, with D perhaps TRBD2 (5 bases). CDR3 size: 15 residues. CDR1 is SGHDT and CDR2 is YYEEEE in the germline V gene. V lost 5 bases, J lost 6 bases, and 18 bases lay in between.